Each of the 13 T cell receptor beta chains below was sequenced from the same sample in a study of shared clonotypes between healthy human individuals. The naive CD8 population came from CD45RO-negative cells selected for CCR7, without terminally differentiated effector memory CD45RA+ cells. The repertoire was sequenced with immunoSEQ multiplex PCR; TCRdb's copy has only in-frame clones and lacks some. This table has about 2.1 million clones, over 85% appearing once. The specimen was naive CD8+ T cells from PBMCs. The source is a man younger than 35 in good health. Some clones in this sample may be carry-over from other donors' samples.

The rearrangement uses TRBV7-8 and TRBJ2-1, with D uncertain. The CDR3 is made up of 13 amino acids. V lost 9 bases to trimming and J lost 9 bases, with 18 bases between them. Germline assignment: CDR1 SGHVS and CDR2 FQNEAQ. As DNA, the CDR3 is TGTGCCAGTACGCATAATGGTGTCCCTGAGCAGTTCTTC. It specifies CASTHNGVPEQFF.

Here the CDR3 DNA reads TGTGCCAGCAGCTCCGGACTAGCGGGAGGGCCGGGGAGTTACAATGAGCAGTTCTTC. Protein product: CASSSGLAGGPGSYNEQFF. The chain is built from TRBV7-8 and TRBJ2-1, with 15 bases aligning to TRBD2. The CDR3 has 19 amino acids. The V gene's germline CDR1 is SGHVS and CDR2 FQNEAQ. Germline trimming cut 4 bases from V and 4 bases from J; bases unmatched to any gene: 11.

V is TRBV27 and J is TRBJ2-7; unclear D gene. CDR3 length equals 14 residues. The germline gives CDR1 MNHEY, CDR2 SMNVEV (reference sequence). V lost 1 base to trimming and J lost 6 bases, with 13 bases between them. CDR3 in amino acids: CASSLFSMSSEQYF. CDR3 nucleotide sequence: TGTGCCAGCAGTTTATTTAGTATGTCCAGCGAGCAGTACTTC.

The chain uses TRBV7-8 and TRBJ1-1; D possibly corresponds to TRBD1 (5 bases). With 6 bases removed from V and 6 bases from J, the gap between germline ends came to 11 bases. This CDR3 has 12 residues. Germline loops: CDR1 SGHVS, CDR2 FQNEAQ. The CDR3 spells CASRGQGAEAFF. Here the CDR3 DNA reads TGTGCCAGCAGGGGCCAGGGCGCTGAAGCTTTCTTT.

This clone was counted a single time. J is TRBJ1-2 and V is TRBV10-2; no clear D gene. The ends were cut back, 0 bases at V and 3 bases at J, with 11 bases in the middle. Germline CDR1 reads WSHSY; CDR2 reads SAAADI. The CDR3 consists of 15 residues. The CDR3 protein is CASSESPAGDYGYTF. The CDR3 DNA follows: TGCGCCAGCAGTGAGTCTCCAGCCGGAGACTATGGCTACACCTTC.

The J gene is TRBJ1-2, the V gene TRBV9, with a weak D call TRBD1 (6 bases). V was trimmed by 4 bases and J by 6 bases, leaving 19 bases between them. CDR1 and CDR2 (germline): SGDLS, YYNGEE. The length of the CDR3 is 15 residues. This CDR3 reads CASSPPTGWENGYTF. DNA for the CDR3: TGTGCCAGCAGCCCACCGACAGGATGGGAGAATGGCTACACCTTC.

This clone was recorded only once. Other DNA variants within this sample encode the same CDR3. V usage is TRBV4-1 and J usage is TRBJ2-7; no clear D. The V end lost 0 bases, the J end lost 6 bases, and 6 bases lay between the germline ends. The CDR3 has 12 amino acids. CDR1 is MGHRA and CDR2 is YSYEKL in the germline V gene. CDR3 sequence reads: CASSQDGLEQYF. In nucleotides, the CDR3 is TGCGCCAGCAGCCAAGATGGTCTCGAGCAGTACTTC.

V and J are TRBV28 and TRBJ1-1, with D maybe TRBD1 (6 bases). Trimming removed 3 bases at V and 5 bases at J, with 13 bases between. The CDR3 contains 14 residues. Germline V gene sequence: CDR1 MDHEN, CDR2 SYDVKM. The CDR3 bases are TGTGCCAGCAGTTTGCTTAGGGGGGGAACTGAAGCTTTCTTT. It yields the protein CASSLLRGGTEAFF.

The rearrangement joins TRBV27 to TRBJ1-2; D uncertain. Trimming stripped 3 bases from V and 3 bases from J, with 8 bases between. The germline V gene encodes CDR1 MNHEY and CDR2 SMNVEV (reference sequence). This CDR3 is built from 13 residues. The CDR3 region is CASSFSVDYGYTF. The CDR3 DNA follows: TGTGCCAGCAGTTTTAGCGTGGACTATGGCTACACCTTC.

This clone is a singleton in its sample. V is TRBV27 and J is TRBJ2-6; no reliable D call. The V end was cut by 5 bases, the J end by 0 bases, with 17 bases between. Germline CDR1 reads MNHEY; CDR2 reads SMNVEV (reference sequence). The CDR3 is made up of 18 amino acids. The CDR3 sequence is CASSKPTDLSSGANVLTF. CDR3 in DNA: TGTGCCAGCAGTAAGCCGACGGACCTGAGCTCTGGGGCCAACGTCCTGACTTTC.

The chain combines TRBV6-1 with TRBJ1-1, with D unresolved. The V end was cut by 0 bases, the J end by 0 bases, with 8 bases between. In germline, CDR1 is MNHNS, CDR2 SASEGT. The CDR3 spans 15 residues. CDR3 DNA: TGTGCCAGCAGTGAAGCGCTGTACATGAACACTGAAGCTTTCTTT. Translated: CASSEALYMNTEAFF.

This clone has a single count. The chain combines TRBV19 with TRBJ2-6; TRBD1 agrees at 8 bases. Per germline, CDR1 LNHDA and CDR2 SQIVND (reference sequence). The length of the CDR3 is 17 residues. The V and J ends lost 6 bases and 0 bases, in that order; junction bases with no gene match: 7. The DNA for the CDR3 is TGTGCCAGTAGCGAAGGACAGGGCCTCTCTGGGGCCAACGTCCTGACTTTC. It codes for CASSEGQGLSGANVLTF.

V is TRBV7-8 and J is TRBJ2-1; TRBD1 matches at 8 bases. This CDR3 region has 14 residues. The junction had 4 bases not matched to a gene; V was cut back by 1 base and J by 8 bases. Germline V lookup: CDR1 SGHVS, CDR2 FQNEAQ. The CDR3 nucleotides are TGTGCCAGCAGCTTAGGTCAGGGGGCATATGAGCAGTTCTTC. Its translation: CASSLGQGAYEQFF.